These 18 T cell receptor beta chains were sequenced from one sample in a study of Ad26.COV2.S vaccination and SARS-CoV-2 variants. Method: immunoSEQ multiplex PCR; TCRdb's copy keeps in-frame clones and lacks some. Of 350,000 to 500,000 clones listed, 89% are singletons. Treatment described: roughly 18 received Ad26.COV2.S at low or high dose, single or two shots; a few received placebo; per-sample allocation not given. Specimen acquisition occurred on day 63 following the initial vaccine or placebo injection. Sequenced material: peripheral blood, taken in a trial of Ad26.COV2.S vaccine versus placebo. The receptors were gathered from a person between 18 and 60 years old who received the Ad26.COV2.S COVID-19 vaccine or a placebo.

The chain links TRBV5-1 to TRBJ2-7, with TRBD2 matching 9 bases. CDR3 length: 16 amino acids. The germline CDR1 and CDR2 sequences are SGHRS and YFSETQ. With V trimmed by 0 bases and J by 1 base, 5 bases remained unmatched. In nucleotides, the CDR3 is TGCGCCAGCAGCTTGGAGGCTAGCGGGATTTCCTACGAGCAGTACTTC. This encodes CASSLEASGISYEQYF.

This chain connects TRBV4-2 to TRBJ2-5; 11 nucleotides agree with TRBD2. The V and J ends lost 5 bases and 3 bases, in that order; junction bases with no gene match: 2. The CDR3 is 14 amino acids. Germline CDR1 and CDR2: LGHNA and YNFKEQ. CDR3 loop: CASSETSGKETQYF. CDR3 in DNA: TGTGCCAGCAGCGAGACTAGCGGGAAAGAGACCCAGTACTTC.

This chain links TRBV5-1 with TRBJ1-2, with TRBD1 matching 7 bases. Germline V lookup: CDR1 SGHRS, CDR2 YFSETQ. This CDR3 spans 14 amino acids. Trimming at V came to 0 bases and at J to 6 bases, leaving 5 bases not matched to a gene. CDR3 region: CASSLGQGMDGYTF. DNA for the CDR3: TGCGCCAGCAGCTTGGGACAGGGTATGGATGGCTACACCTTC.

This clone was counted only a few times. The chain links TRBV7-2 to TRBJ2-7, with D perhaps TRBD1 or TRBD2 (5 bases each). Germline V CDR1 and CDR2: SGHTA, FQGNSA. Trimming stripped 4 bases from V and 3 bases from J, with 13 bases between. This CDR3 region has 14 residues. As DNA, the CDR3 is TGTGCCAGCAGCTACCGGGACGGACACTACGAGCAGTACTTC. This translates into CASSYRDGHYEQYF.

The chain joins TRBV4-3 to TRBJ2-2, with D possibly TRBD1 on 5 matching bases. The CDR3 is 16 residues long. In germline, CDR1 is LGHNA, CDR2 YSLEER. Trimming stripped 2 bases from V and 4 bases from J, with 14 bases between. The CDR3 region has the DNA TGCGCCAGCAGCCAAAGGAGCCAGGGAAGCACCGGGGAGCTGTTTTTT. Its translation: CASSQRSQGSTGELFF.

The chain employs TRBV3-1 (or the pseudogene TRBV3-2) and TRBJ2-7; tentatively, D is TRBD2 (6 bases). Germline loops: CDR1 LGHDT, CDR2 YNNKEL (reference sequence). This CDR3 region has 15 residues. Trimming stripped 0 bases from V and 2 bases from J, with 11 bases between. The CDR3 DNA reads TGTGCCAGCAGCCAAGATCAGGAGCGGGCCTACGAGCAGTACGTC. Encoded protein: CASSQDQERAYEQYV.

The rearrangement joins TRBV6-5 to TRBJ2-3; D unresolved. The V end lost 6 bases, the J end lost 0 bases, and 10 bases lay between the germline ends. Germline CDR1 is MNHEY and CDR2 is SVGAGI. This CDR3 is 14 amino acids long. The CDR3 loop reads CASRLGLSTDTQYF. The CDR3 nucleotides are TGTGCCAGCAGGCTCGGCCTGAGCACAGATACGCAGTATTTT.

The V gene is TRBV18, the J gene TRBJ1-1; 7 nucleotides agree with TRBD1. Germline CDR1 is KGHSH and CDR2 is LQKENI. This CDR3 contains 20 residues. Germline trimming cut 4 bases from V and 0 bases from J; bases unmatched to any gene: 20. CDR3 in amino acids: CASSLSSHRGLSAMNTEAFF. CDR3 coding DNA: TGTGCCAGCTCACTCTCGTCCCACAGGGGATTATCGGCAATGAACACTGAAGCTTTCTTT.

V usage is TRBV5-1 and J usage is TRBJ2-3, with 8 bases lining up with TRBD2. CDR3 size: 16 residues. Germline V gives CDR1 SGHRS, CDR2 YFSETQ. Germline trimming cut 2 bases from V and 5 bases from J; bases unmatched to any gene: 10. The CDR3 reads CASSFEPGLGVDTQYF. CDR3 coding DNA: TGCGCCAGCAGCTTTGAACCGGGACTAGGGGTAGATACGCAGTATTTT.

J is TRBJ1-2 and V is TRBV10-3; no definite D call. This CDR3 contains 15 residues. Germline V CDR1 and CDR2: ENHRY, SYGVKD. V lost 3 bases and J 4 bases, leaving 15 bases between the germline ends. The CDR3 is CAISDLYGAPYGYTF. The CDR3 DNA reads as TGTGCCATCAGTGACTTATATGGAGCGCCCTATGGCTACACCTTC.

The genes are TRBV4-2 and TRBJ2-3, with D tentatively TRBD2 (5 bases). V lost 2 bases to trimming and J lost 4 bases, with 10 bases between them. Germline CDR1 is LGHNA and CDR2 is YNFKEQ. The CDR3 consists of 14 residues. The DNA for the CDR3 is TGTGCCAGCAGCCAACGAGGGAGCCCAGATACGCAGTATTTT. Its protein product is CASSQRGSPDTQYF.

This chain links TRBV4-3 with TRBJ1-2; D call uncertain. Germline lookup yields CDR1 LGHNA and CDR2 YSLEER. V was trimmed by 0 bases and J by 5 bases, leaving 10 bases between them. The CDR3 is 14 residues long. The CDR3 sequence is CASSQDGYWYGYTF. The CDR3 DNA reads as TGCGCCAGCAGCCAAGATGGGTATTGGTATGGCTACACCTTC.

As for this clone: Within the sample, other DNA sequences also encode this same CDR3. The V and J genes are TRBV27 and TRBJ1-5; tentatively, D is TRBD1 (6 bases). The CDR3 covers 14 residues. Germline CDR1 and CDR2: MNHEY and SMNVEV (reference sequence). V lost 3 bases and J 6 bases, leaving 12 bases between the germline ends. In DNA form, the CDR3 reads TGTGCCAGCAGTTTGGGGGGCGCGGGTCAGCCCCAGCATTTT. It specifies CASSLGGAGQPQHF.

The chain joins TRBV30 to TRBJ2-7; D remains unclear. The CDR3 consists of 16 residues. With 2 bases removed from V and 3 bases from J, the gap between germline ends came to 20 bases. The germline gives CDR1 GTSNPN, CDR2 SVGIG (reference sequence). As DNA, the CDR3 is TGTGCCTGGAGTCCTCAAGGTAGGACCTTGCACTACGAGCAGTACTTC. Translated: CAWSPQGRTLHYEQYF.

This clone was detected once. This chain joins TRBV9 and TRBJ1-1, with D uncertain. The CDR3 has 14 amino acids. Trimming pared 2 bases from V and 7 bases from J, leaving 15 bases between. Germline CDR1 is SGDLS and CDR2 is YYNGEE. Here the CDR3 reads CASSVLTASGEAFF. The CDR3 DNA follows: TGTGCCAGCAGCGTCTTAACCGCCTCGGGTGAAGCTTTCTTT.

V gene TRBV2 combines with J gene TRBJ2-2; 10 positions match TRBD1. J lost 7 bases, V lost 6 bases, and 2 bases had no gene match. Looked up from germline, CDR1 is SNHLY and CDR2 is FYNNEI. This CDR3 is built from 13 residues. CDR3: CASRDRGSGELFF. DNA for the CDR3: TGTGCCAGCAGGGACAGGGGGAGCGGGGAGCTGTTTTTT. The entire variable domain, with the rest obtained from reference TRBV2 and TRBJ2-2, is as follows: EPEVTQTPSHQVTQMGQEVILRCVPISNHLYFYWYRQILGQKVEFLVSFYNNEISEKSEIFDDQFSVERPDGSNFTLKIRSTKLEDSAMYFCASRDRGSGELFFGEGSRLTVL.

V gene TRBV6-2 or TRBV6-3 combines with J gene TRBJ2-5; unclear D gene. The germline gives CDR1 MNHEY, CDR2 SVGEGT. V was trimmed by 2 bases and J by 0 bases, leaving 7 bases between them. The CDR3 extends over 14 amino acids. CDR3 DNA: TGTGCCAGCAGTTACCGTTTGTACCAAGAGACCCAGTACTTC. It translates to CASSYRLYQETQYF.

The J gene is TRBJ2-5, the V gene TRBV5-4; D may correspond to TRBD1 or TRBD2 (5 bases each). Germline CDR1 is SGHNT and CDR2 is YYREEE (reference sequence). The CDR3 totals 14 residues. Trimming pared 3 bases from V and 1 base from J, leaving 10 bases between. This CDR3 reads CASSSGTTQETQYF. The CDR3 coding sequence is TGTGCCAGCAGCTCCGGGACCACCCAAGAGACCCAGTACTTC.